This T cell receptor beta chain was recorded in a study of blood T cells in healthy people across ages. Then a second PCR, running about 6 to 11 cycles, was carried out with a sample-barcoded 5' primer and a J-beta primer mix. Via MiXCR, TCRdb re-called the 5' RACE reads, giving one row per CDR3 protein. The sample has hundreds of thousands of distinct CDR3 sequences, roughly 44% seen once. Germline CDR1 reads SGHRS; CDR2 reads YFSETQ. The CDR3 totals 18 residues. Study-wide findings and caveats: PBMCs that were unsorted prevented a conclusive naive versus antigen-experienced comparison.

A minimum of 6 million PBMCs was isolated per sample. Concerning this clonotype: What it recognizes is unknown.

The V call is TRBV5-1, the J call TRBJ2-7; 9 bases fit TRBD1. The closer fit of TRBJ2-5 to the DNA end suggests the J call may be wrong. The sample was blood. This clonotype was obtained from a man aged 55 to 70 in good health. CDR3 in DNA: TGCGCCAGCAGCTCAACGTCATTCCCGGGACAGGGCGAAGAGACCCAGTACTTC. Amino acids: CASSSTSFPGQGEETQYF.